Listed below are T cell receptor beta chains from one sample, sequenced in a study of persistence of HIV-infected CD4 T cells. Which antigens these TCRs recognize remains unknown. Repertoires were generated with immunoSEQ multiplex PCR, while TCRdb's copy carries only in-frame clones and drops some. This table has 40,000 to 45,000 clones, 91% appearing once. The sequencing here drew on CD4+ T cells sorted from PBMCs after approximately 19-hour stimulation, taken from a patient who received antiretroviral therapy. These receptor sequences come from an adult man with HIV who was CMV-seropositive. CDR3s include the opening cysteine and the closing phenylalanine or tryptophan. The D gene is left open where the match is weak. Only part of the rows carry a size: once, few, many, or a class if the clone is expanded.

TGCAGCGTTGGAGGAGGCAAAAACATTCAGTACTTC,CSVGGGKNIQYF,TRBV29-1,TRBJ2-4,NA,NA
TGTGCCAGCAGCTTGACGGGCAGCCGAACTGGAAACACCATATATTTT,CASSLTGSRTGNTIYF,TRBV5-4,TRBJ1-3,NA,NA
TGCAGTGCTAGTCAGGTTAGCTACGAGCAGTACTTC,CSASQVSYEQYF,TRBV20-1,TRBJ2-7,NA,few
TGCGCCAGCAGCTTGCAGGACGGCGGGGCCCCGAAAAAACTGTTTTTT,CASSLQDGGAPKKLFF,TRBV5-1,TRBJ1-4,NA,NA
TGTGCCAGCTCCATCGACAGCTACGAGCAGTACTTC,CASSIDSYEQYF,TRBV18,TRBJ2-7,NA,NA
TGTGCCAGCAGCGGACTAGCGGTTACAGATACGCAGTATTTT,CASSGLAVTDTQYF,TRBV2,TRBJ2-3,TRBD2,once
TGTGCCAGCAGTTACACCGAGCGGGGCTACGAGCAGTACTTC,CASSYTERGYEQYF,TRBV6-4,TRBJ2-7,TRBD2,NA
TGTGCCAGCAGTGAATATGGGAGGAACTTAGAAAAACTGTTTTTT,CASSEYGRNLEKLFF,TRBV6-1,TRBJ1-4,NA,NA
TGTGCCAGCAGTTTAGCGACAGGGAGTGAATCACCCCTCCACTTT,CASSLATGSESPLHF,TRBV27,TRBJ1-6,TRBD1,NA
TGTGCCAGCAGTTTGATACAGGGGTTCTCCTACGAGCAGTACTTC,CASSLIQGFSYEQYF,TRBV28,TRBJ2-7,TRBD1,NA
TGCGCCACCAGATTAGCGGGGGATCACAATGAGCAGTTCTTC,CATRLAGDHNEQFF,TRBV10-1,TRBJ2-1,TRBD2,few
TGTGCCAGCTCACAGGAGGGCAATCAGCCCCAGCATTTT,CASSQEGNQPQHF,TRBV18,TRBJ1-5,NA,NA
TGTGCCAGCAGCAAACGCAGGCTAGGAAACACCATATATTTT,CASSKRRLGNTIYF,TRBV21-1,TRBJ1-3,NA,NA
TGTGCCAGCTCAGGAAGGATCAAAGAGACCCAGTACTTC,CASSGRIKETQYF,TRBV18,TRBJ2-5,NA,NA
TGTGCCAGCAGCTTTAGCGGGGGGGCATACACAGATACGCAGTATTTT,CASSFSGGAYTDTQYF,TRBV11-2,TRBJ2-3,TRBD2,NA
TGCAGCGTTGAACTCCATCCGGGACAGGGGCACACCGGGGAGCTGTTTTTT,CSVELHPGQGHTGELFF,TRBV29-1,TRBJ2-2,TRBD1,NA
TGCGCCAGCAGCCTGGACAGGGTGGGGTATGGCTACACCTTC,CASSLDRVGYGYTF,TRBV5-1,TRBJ1-2,TRBD1,NA
TGCGCCAGCAGCTTTAGGCAGGGGAGGACAGATACGCAGTATTTT,CASSFRQGRTDTQYF,TRBV5-1,TRBJ2-3,NA,NA
TGTGCCAGCAGCTTAGGGGGGGAACATTCACCCCTCCACTTT,CASSLGGEHSPLHF,TRBV7-9,TRBJ1-6,NA,once
TGTGCCAGCTCACCACCGGGAGGGGGCGAAGGAAAACTGTTTTTT,CASSPPGGGEGKLFF,TRBV18,TRBJ1-4,TRBD1,few
TGCGCCAGCAGCCCGTTGTCCTCCTACAATGAGCAGTTCTTC,CASSPLSSYNEQFF,TRBV5-1,TRBJ2-1,NA,NA
TGTGCCAGCAGCCAAACCGGGAGACAAGAGACCCAGTACTTC,CASSQTGRQETQYF,TRBV3-1/TRBV3-2,TRBJ2-5,NA,NA
TGCAGCGGTGGGGGGGGAGGCCAGCCCCAGCATTTT,CSGGGGGQPQHF,TRBV29-1,TRBJ1-5,NA,NA
TGTGCCAGCAGCTTGAGCCCGTCCTTAACCAATGAGCAGTTCTTC,CASSLSPSLTNEQFF,TRBV5-4,TRBJ2-1,NA,NA
TGTGCCAGCAGTCAGGTGGTGGACACTGAAGCTTTCTTT,CASSQVVDTEAFF,TRBV11-3,TRBJ1-1,NA,NA
TGTGCCAGCTCATTACAGGAACCTTATTCCTACGAGCAGTACTTC,CASSLQEPYSYEQYF,TRBV18,TRBJ2-7,NA,NA
TGTGCCTGGAGTGTCGTGCTAGCGGGGAGCACAGATACGCAGTATTTT,CAWSVVLAGSTDTQYF,TRBV30,TRBJ2-3,TRBD2,once
TGTGCCAGCAGCGGACAGGGGTACGGTAACTATGGCTACACCTTC,CASSGQGYGNYGYTF,TRBV6-6,TRBJ1-2,TRBD1,NA
TGTGCCAGCAGCCAAAAGACAGGGGGCACTGAAGCTTTCTTT,CASSQKTGGTEAFF,TRBV3-1/TRBV3-2,TRBJ1-1,TRBD1,NA